The 28 T cell receptor beta chains given below trace back to one sample, sequenced in a study of regulatory T cells in long-lasting Graves disease. Described time point: persistent/refractory GD, antithyroid drugs over 5 years with positive TRAb. RNA from PBMCs was the source of the TCR library. Combining iRepertoire HTBI primers with Arm-PCR of CDR3 regions, the authors built TCR beta libraries. TCRdb re-derived calls from the multiplex PCR reads in MiXCR, one entry per CDR3 protein. The sample lists over 250,000 distinct CDR3 sequences, under 25% occurring once. The source was peripheral blood mononuclear cells (PBMCs), collected when the disease was refractory, from a patient treated with antithyroid drugs. These receptors all come from a female donor with Graves disease.

The chain has TRBV7-2 and TRBJ1-4; possible D gene TRBD1, 5 bases. Trimming took 3 bases from V and 8 from J, leaving 10 bases between them. Per the germline V gene, CDR1 is SGHTA and CDR2 is FQGNSA. The CDR3 sequence is 13 residues long. CDR3 coding DNA: TGTGCCAGCAGCTTCAGGGAGTGGGAAAAACTGTTTTTT. Encoded protein: CASSFREWEKLFF.

The CDR3, as DNA: TGTGCCAGCAAGAGGGGCACCTACGAGCAGTACTTC. Translated: CASKRGTYEQYF. The chain uses TRBV11-2 and TRBJ2-7; either TRBD1 or TRBD2 may fit D (5 bases each). V lost 7 bases, J lost 2 bases, and 9 bases lay in between. In germline, CDR1 is SGHAT, CDR2 FQNNGV. CDR3 size: 12 residues.

This clonotype was detected many times. This chain connects TRBV5-1 to TRBJ1-2, with D unclear. This CDR3 has 14 residues. The V end lost 0 bases, the J end lost 4 bases, and 10 bases lay between the germline ends. In germline, CDR1 is SGHRS, CDR2 YFSETQ. The CDR3 nucleotides read TGCGCCAGCAGCTTGGGGTCAGCTGGCTATGGCTACACCTTC. It encodes CASSLGSAGYGYTF.

The rearrangement links TRBV28 to TRBJ2-7, with 8 nucleotides matching TRBD1. The CDR3 is 13 residues long. Germline CDR1 MDHEN, CDR2 SYDVKM. Germline trimming cut 7 bases from V and 2 bases from J; bases unmatched to any gene: 4. The CDR3 DNA is TGTGCCAGCAAGGACAGGGTACCCTACGAGCAGTACTTC. As protein: CASKDRVPYEQYF.

The chain couples TRBV18 to TRBJ1-5; unclear D gene. Trimming took 2 bases from V and 6 from J, leaving 8 bases between them. Germline loops: CDR1 KGHSH, CDR2 LQKENI. CDR3 length: 13 residues. The CDR3 DNA reads TGTGCCAGCTCACCAGGACCCGCTCAGCCCCAGCATTTT. Amino acids: CASSPGPAQPQHF. Drawing the rest from reference TRBV18 and TRBJ1-5, the complete variable domain is NAGVMQNPRHLVRRRGQEARLRCSPMKGHSHVYWYRQLPEEGLKFMVYLQKENIIDESGMPKERFSAEFPKEGPSILRIQQVVRGDSAAYFCASSPGPAQPQHFGDGTRLSIL.

The genes are TRBV11-2 and TRBJ2-7, with 10 bases matching TRBD2. The CDR3 is made up of 15 amino acids. J was trimmed by 2 bases and V by 2 bases; bases with no gene match: 3. CDR1 is SGHAT, CDR2 FQNNGV, per germline. Here the CDR3 DNA reads TGTGCCAGCAGCTTACTAGCGGGAGAGACCTACGAGCAGTACTTC. As protein: CASSLLAGETYEQYF.

In the case of this clonotype: Sequence at one end of the junction differs from germline and may be a read error. The V call is TRBV12-3 or TRBV12-4, the J call TRBJ2-7; 9 bases are a match to TRBD2. The CDR3 has 17 residues. The CDR3 sequence is CASSPLAGGISSHEQYF. In DNA form, the CDR3 reads TGTGCCAGCAGTCCCCTTGCGGGAGGGATTAGCTCCCACGAGCAGTACTTC.

This clonotype was seen ten or more times. V and J are TRBV6-2 or TRBV6-3 and TRBJ1-1; 8 nucleotides align to TRBD1. From germline, CDR1 is MNHEY and CDR2 SVGEGT. Trimming removed 5 bases from V and 7 bases from J; junction bases left unmatched: 12. The CDR3 is 15 residues long. The chain's CDR3 is CASSDGNGQGDEAFF. CDR3 DNA: TGTGCCAGCAGTGATGGTAACGGACAGGGAGATGAAGCTTTCTTT.

The chain is built from TRBV29-1 and TRBJ1-3, with 7 positions matching TRBD1. CDR1 is SQVTM, CDR2 ANQGSEA, per germline. The CDR3 spans 13 residues. The trim removed 6 bases at V and 3 bases at J, leaving 5 bases unmatched. CDR3 nucleotide sequence: TGCAGCGTCGTTGACAGGGATGGAAACACCATATATTTT. Translating it yields CSVVDRDGNTIYF. The whole variable domain, filled in from reference TRBV29-1 and TRBJ1-3, reads SAVISQKPSRDICQRGTSLTIQCQVDSQVTMMFWYRQQPGQSLTLIATANQGSEATYESGFVIDKFPISRPNLTFSTLTVSNMSPEDSSIYLCSVVDRDGNTIYFGEGSWLTVV.

This clonotype was observed at least ten times. This sequence joins TRBV2 and TRBJ2-7, with D tentatively TRBD1 or TRBD2 (6 bases each). V gave up 6 bases and J gave up 6 bases, with 15 bases separating them. Germline V lookup: CDR1 SNHLY, CDR2 FYNNEI. This CDR3 has 13 residues. In DNA, the CDR3 is TGTGCCAGCAGCGCCATCAAGGGGGGCGAGCAGTACTTC. This codes for CASSAIKGGEQYF.

The V and J genes are TRBV4-3 and TRBJ1-2, with 8 bases lining up with TRBD1. The V segment lost 1 base and the J segment 7 bases; nucleotides outside the gene matches: 2. The germline gives CDR1 LGHNA, CDR2 YSLEER. The CDR3 has 13 residues. The CDR3 sequence is CASSQGTGCGYTF. The CDR3 DNA follows: TGCGCCAGCAGCCAAGGGACAGGGTGTGGCTACACCTTC.

This clonotype was picked up many times. The gene calls are TRBV28 and TRBJ2-7, with TRBD2 matching over 9 bases. The CDR3 has 14 residues. Per germline, CDR1 MDHEN and CDR2 SYDVKM. V dropped 3 bases and J dropped 4; count of bases not matched to a gene: 4. CDR3 residues: CASSFVAGAYEQYF. CDR3 DNA: TGTGCCAGCAGTTTCGTAGCGGGAGCGTACGAGCAGTACTTC.

This clonotype was observed many times. The rearrangement links TRBV6-1 to TRBJ1-2, with D perhaps matching TRBD1 (5 bases). V shed 4 bases and J shed 5 bases, with 11 bases lying between them. The CDR3 length is 13 residues. Per the germline V gene, CDR1 is MNHNS and CDR2 is SASEGT. This CDR3 is CASSGGQGYGYTF. The CDR3, as DNA: TGTGCCAGCAGTGGCGGACAAGGGTATGGCTACACCTTC.

J is TRBJ2-7 and V is TRBV4-1; D remains ambiguous. The CDR3 is 15 amino acids. Between the trimmed V and J ends, which lost 1 base and 1 base, there was a span of 11 bases. CDR1 and CDR2 (germline): MGHRA, YSYEKL. CDR3: CASSQVTGHSYEQYF. The CDR3 bases are TGCGCCAGCAGCCAAGTCACGGGCCATTCCTACGAGCAGTACTTC.

This clonotype came up a few times. The V and J genes are TRBV28 and TRBJ2-7, with D hard to call. Germline CDR1 and CDR2: MDHEN and SYDVKM. Trimming removed 3 bases from V and 1 base from J, with 10 bases in between. The CDR3 spans 14 residues. The CDR3 loop is CASSFSRRSYEQYF. CDR3 bases: TGTGCCAGCAGTTTCTCACGACGATCCTACGAGCAGTACTTC.

The chain has TRBV30 and TRBJ2-7, with a weak D call TRBD2 (5 bases). Germline V gives CDR1 GTSNPN, CDR2 SVGIG (reference sequence). CDR3 length: 12 residues. The ends were cut back, 5 bases at V and 3 bases at J, with 11 bases in the middle. The CDR3 here is CAWENGIYEQYF. CDR3 DNA: TGTGCCTGGGAGAACGGGATCTACGAGCAGTACTTC. The whole variable domain, filled in from reference TRBV30 and TRBJ2-7, reads SQTIHQWPATLVQPVGSPLSLECTVEGTSNPNLYWYRQAAGRGLQLLFYSVGIGQISSEVPQNLSASRPQDRQFILSSKKLLLSDSGFYLCAWENGIYEQYFGPGTRLTVT.

This clonotype came up a few times. A much bigger clone sits one base away, suggesting this may be a read error. V and J are TRBV30 and TRBJ1-1; D gene unclear. Germline V gives CDR1 GTSNPN, CDR2 SVGIG (reference sequence). This CDR3 is 15 amino acids long. Trimming cost V 2 bases and J 1 base, with 14 bases left between them. The CDR3 sequence: CAWSPSRIGNTEAFF. The CDR3 coding sequence is TGTGCCTGGAGTCCCTCGAGGATAGGGAACACTGAAGCTTTCTTT.

The chain is built from TRBV6-1 and TRBJ1-4; no clear D. V was cut by 6 bases and J by 8 bases, with 10 bases left in between. Germline V lookup: CDR1 MNHNS, CDR2 SASEGT. The length of the CDR3 is 12 residues. DNA for the CDR3: TGTGCCAGCAGGCGACACCCCGAAAAACTGTTTTTT. Translation gives CASRRHPEKLFF.

This clonotype came up a few times. V and J are TRBV6-6 and TRBJ2-5, with D hard to call. The CDR3 consists of 15 residues. The germline V gene encodes CDR1 MNHNY and CDR2 SVGAGI (reference sequence). Trimming took 0 bases from V and 1 from J, leaving 9 bases between them. CDR3 coding DNA: TGTGCCAGCAGTTACTCGGGCAGCGTCCAAGAGACCCAGTACTTC. Protein product: CASSYSGSVQETQYF.

The CDR3 region is CASSLPGPGAAQYF. In nucleotides, the CDR3 is TGTGCCAGCAGCTTACCCGGCCCCGGGGCGGCCCAGTACTTC. The J gene is TRBJ2-5, the V gene TRBV7-9; D may correspond to TRBD1 or TRBD2 (5 bases each). V lost 2 bases to trimming and J lost 9 bases, with 16 bases between them. Germline V gene lookup returns CDR1 SEHNR and CDR2 FQNEAQ (reference sequence). The CDR3 loop spans 14 amino acids.

About this clonotype itself: This may stem from a read error, because a much larger clone lies one nucleotide away. The J gene is TRBJ2-5, the V gene TRBV20-1, with D perhaps TRBD1 or TRBD2 (6 bases each). The CDR3 has 15 residues. Germline V gene lookup returns CDR1 DFQATT and CDR2 SNEGSKA (reference sequence). V shed 6 bases and J shed 2 bases, with 19 bases lying between them. This CDR3 is CSAPGASVTQETQYF. CDR3 nucleotides: TGCAGTGCCCCGGGGGCTAGCGTGACACAAGAGACCCAGTACTTC.

The V gene is TRBV7-3, the J gene TRBJ2-7; 8 nucleotides align to TRBD1. CDR1 SGHTA and CDR2 FQGTGA come from the germline V gene. V was pared by 3 bases and J by 7 bases, with 8 bases of the junction left unmatched. The CDR3 spans 14 residues. The CDR3 bases are TGTGCCAGCAGCTTCTCAGGGGGCGCGGGGGAGCAGTACTTC. Its protein is CASSFSGGAGEQYF. Combining the CDR3 with reference TRBV7-3 and TRBJ2-7 gives the whole variable domain GAGVSQTPSNKVTEKGKYVELRCDPISGHTALYWYRQSLGQGPEFLIYFQGTGAADDSGLPNDRFFAVRPEGSVSTLKIQRTERGDSAVYLCASSFSGGAGEQYFGPGTRLTVT.

This clonotype was seen repeatedly, ten times or more. The chain couples TRBV7-8 to TRBJ2-7, with TRBD1 identical over 8 bases. CDR3 length equals 15 residues. In germline, CDR1 is SGHVS, CDR2 FQNEAQ. With 4 bases clipped from V and 0 bases from J, the junction kept 5 bases outside the gene matches. CDR3: CASSYYRGSSYEQYF. CDR3 nucleotide sequence: TGTGCCAGCAGCTACTACAGGGGGAGCTCCTACGAGCAGTACTTC.

The genes are TRBV29-1 and TRBJ2-2; TRBD1 matches 7 bases. The CDR3 covers 12 residues. Germline V lookup: CDR1 SQVTM, CDR2 ANQGSEA. V dropped 5 bases and J dropped 3; count of bases not matched to a gene: 0. CDR3 DNA: TGCAGCGTTCAGGGGGACACCGGGGAGCTGTTTTTT. Translation gives CSVQGDTGELFF.

This clonotype was seen repeatedly, ten times or more. The chain joins TRBV28 to TRBJ2-5; D is perhaps TRBD1 (6 bases). The germline V gene has CDR1 MDHEN and CDR2 SYDVKM. V lost 4 bases, J lost 2 bases, and 11 bases lay in between. The CDR3 length is 14 residues. As DNA, the CDR3 is TGTGCCAGCAGTTCGGACAGAATACAAGAGACCCAGTACTTC. This encodes CASSSDRIQETQYF.

V gene TRBV28 combines with J gene TRBJ1-5; TRBD1 is a possible D gene (6 bases). V dropped 5 bases and J dropped 5 bases, with 13 bases sitting between them. CDR1 and CDR2 from the germline V gene are MDHEN and SYDVKM. This CDR3 contains 14 residues. The CDR3 reads CASSRGQWDQPQHF. The CDR3 DNA follows: TGTGCCAGCAGTCGAGGACAGTGGGATCAGCCCCAGCATTTT.

This clonotype has more than one count but fewer than ten. Because the CDR3 is missing its conserved closing phenylalanine or tryptophan, this is likely a read error. V and J are TRBV7-2 and TRBJ2-7; perhaps D is TRBD1 or TRBD2 (5 bases each). This CDR3 has 18 residues. Germline values: CDR1 SGHTA, CDR2 FQGNSA. V was cut by 5 bases and J by 0 bases, with 23 bases left in between. As DNA, the CDR3 is TGTGCCAGCAGCGTAATTATATCCCTGGCAGGGAGCTCCTACGAGCAGTACTCC. This translates into CASSVIISLAGSSYEQYS.

Note on this clonotype: A read error may explain this, as a much larger clone is one base away. This sequence joins TRBV6-1 and TRBJ1-2; 8 nucleotides align to TRBD1. CDR3 length: 12 residues. In germline, CDR1 is MNHNS, CDR2 SASEGT. V lost 6 bases and J lost 3; bases outside the gene matches: 0. DNA of the CDR3: TGTGCCAGCAGGGACAGGGACTATGGCTACACCTTC. The encoded protein is CASRDRDYGYTF.